This T cell receptor (beta chain) is drawn from a study of OX40 agonist ivuxolimab in advanced cancers. In the study overall: In three patients, partial responses were observed, one with hepatocellular carcinoma and two with cutaneous melanoma. Study conclusions and caveats: Dosing at 0.1 to 3.0 mg/kg was accompanied by clonal expansion of CD4+ and CD8+ blood T cells by week 6. Low normalized T-cell clonal expansion was also seen in some nonresponders.

Patients who had autoimmune disease history or got systemic immunosuppression were left out. As for this clone: Its antigen is as yet unknown.

CDR1 is SGDLS, CDR2 YYNGEE, per germline. Between the trimmed V and J ends, which lost 1 base and 4 bases, there was a span of 11 bases. The CDR3 contains 15 residues. Clones were sequenced by immunoSEQ multiplex PCR, and TCRdb holds only the in-frame ones, with some missing. There are around 60,000 clones in the sample; around 90% occur only once, and under 3.5% lies in the top ten. The genes are TRBV9 and TRBJ1-4, with D unresolved. The sample consisted of CD4+ or CD8+ T cells sorted from blood, taken in a trial of the OX40 agonist ivuxolimab. This clonotype was obtained from an adult with an advanced solid tumor such as melanoma, head and neck, liver or kidney cancer. The CDR3 nucleotides read TGTGCCAGCAGCGTACCCTCGGGAGGTAATGAAAAACTGTTTTTT. It yields the protein CASSVPSGGNEKLFF.